This TCR beta chain was observed in a study of PD-1 blockade in mismatch repair-deficient tumors. TCRdb's copy holds only in-frame clones and misses some; the assay was immunoSEQ multiplex PCR. The profile covers some 85,000 clones, with approximately 80% appearing a single time and less than 6.5% taken by the ten largest. In germline, CDR1 is GTSNPN, CDR2 SVGIG (reference sequence). The CDR3 spans 13 residues. The V and J ends lost 1 base and 1 base respectively, with 7 bases between them. The clonotype comes from an adult with mismatch repair-deficient cancer. This chain links TRBV30 with TRBJ2-5, with TRBD2 as a possible D gene (6 bases). The source material was peripheral blood, sampled 44 weeks after starting pembrolizumab. CDR3 residues: CAWSGGVQETQYF. CDR3 bases: TGTGCCTGGAGTGGCGGGGTCCAAGAGACCCAGTACTTC.